This TCR beta chain is drawn from a study of molecular identifiers for immune sequencing clone quantification (dated by TCRdb to the late 2010s). Study-wide context: For a replicate experiment, the RNA from either around 20,000 or 100,000 naive CD8 T cells was divided into five aliquots, and four of those aliquots went on to sequencing. This methods study used CD8 T cells to benchmark TCR RNA copy counting and molecular-identifier clustering-based TCR repertoire sequencing (MIDCIRS). What the authors observed across the whole study: In CMV-specific effector cells, over 99% of molecules were held by clones above 20 RNA copies, whereas under 1% of molecules were held by such clones in naive cells. Naive libraries contained spiked-in Jurkat TCR RNA (around eleven copies' worth), which is not part of the donor repertoire. Modeling indicated about 3 TCR RNA copies recovered per cell, compared with about 10 by digital PCR, which implies a capture efficiency of approximately 30%. Identical TCR molecules sharing a barcode could cause highly expanded clone sizes to be underestimated. When barcode sub-clustering was omitted, TCR diversity was inflated by chimeric consensus sequences, with chimeras reaching as high as 47%. Even against a background of roughly 1 million naive CD8 T cells, spiked-in Jurkat TCR RNA amounting to a single cell's worth was reported to be detectable.

The germline V gene encodes CDR1 ENHRY and CDR2 SYGVKD. From the cysteine up to the phenylalanine, the CDR3 has a length of 16 residues. Kept here is only the CDR3 DNA, which spans 48 bases and is read in frame from base 1. The junction shows trimming of 2 bases on V and 6 bases on J, and the gene matches do not reach 12 bases of it. Libraries of naive CD8 T cells were built from about 19,000 to 1,100,000 sorted cells, with 10%, 30% or 50% of the purified RNA used. Naive CD8 T cells, defined as CD8+CD4-CCR7+CD45RA+, were FACS-sorted into RLT Plus buffer on a BD FACSAria II. To test detection sensitivity, Jurkat RNA equal to ten TCR copies was added to samples of roughly 19,000-1,100,000 naive CD8 T cells. CD8 T cells were enriched with RosetteSep CD8+ T Cell Enrichment Cocktail and Ficoll-Paque, followed by ACK red cell lysis. Library generation was performed with PCR. TCRdb shows the sequencer as Illumina HiSeq 4000. Bulk TCR libraries were generated as previously described, with the TCR primers listed in Table S5 used. Purification of total RNA was performed with the Qiagen AllPrep DNA/RNA kit. Before any analysis, reads coming from multiple sequencing runs of the same library were combined into one pool. Turning to the authors' computational methods: Reads were retained only if their TCR constant sequence matched exactly, and those retained reads were trimmed to 150 nt and grouped according to their 12-nt molecular barcodes. Reads within each barcode group were sub-clustered using a 15% Levenshtein threshold, and quality-weighted consensus sequences were constructed for each RNA molecule. Non-functional sequences were removed, as were lower-count sequences one edit away from another. Barcode sub-clusters with fewer than 20% of the maximum read count were removed, based on fitting two negative binomial distributions. The public reads were reprocessed in TCRdb via fastp at Q25 and MiXCR, keeping in-frame beta chains. Rows are combined by CDR3 protein, so each entry shows the most common genes and DNA. TCRdb, not the authors, supplied the V and J calls. The sample table holds 460,000 or so distinct CDR3 sequences, of which about 21% were seen once. The ten largest clones take up under 0.85% of the sample.

This clonotype was found many times. Its antigen remains undetermined. Nothing much larger sits one base from this clone, and base qualities are not available. The receptor comes from a human donor in good health. Some libraries in this study had Jurkat cell RNA spiked in. Sequenced input: naive CD8+ T cells from blood, with Jurkat cell RNA spiked in. The cell subset or site label for this specimen denotes: FACS-sorted CD8+CD4-CCR7+CD45RA+ naive T cells. The rearrangement joined TRBV10-3 to TRBJ1-1, and TRBD1 matches 7 of the central bases. Here the CDR3 is given as CAISETWTGPLAEAFF. The nucleotide sequence is TGTGCCATCAGTGAGACATGGACAGGACCGTTGGCTGAAGCTTTCTTT.